These T cell receptor beta chains were read from a single sample in a study of blood T cell repertoires in COVID-19. Repertoires were generated with immunoSEQ multiplex PCR, while TCRdb's copy carries only in-frame clones and drops some. The sample holds some 70,000 clones; roughly 85% are singletons and the top ten take 2.5% to 3%. The sequencing input was peripheral blood. Receptor source: a man older than 75 with acute or convalescent COVID-19. The CDR3 runs from the conserved cysteine through the conserved F or W. Fields, in order: clone size, J gene, CDR3 length, V gene, D gene, CDR3 protein, CDR3 DNA. A D gene is named only where the DNA matches it firmly. Rows give clone size only sometimes, using once, few, many, or a class for an expanded clone.

>once|TRBJ1-3|15|TRBV6-5|NA
CASTLGVGSGNTIYF
TGTGCCAGCACCTTAGGGGTTGGCTCTGGAAACACCATATATTTT
>NA|TRBJ1-2|15|TRBV5-1|NA
CASSPAGDPNYGYTF
TGCGCCAGCAGCCCCGCAGGGGACCCCAACTATGGCTACACCTTC
>NA|TRBJ2-4|16|TRBV30|TRBD1
CAWSVGGPPAKNIQYF
TGTGCCTGGAGTGTAGGGGGCCCCCCGGCCAAAAACATTCAGTACTTC
>NA|TRBJ2-5|14|TRBV5-1|NA
CASSPGGTAGVQYF
TGCGCCAGCAGCCCTGGGGGGACAGCGGGGGTCCAGTACTTC
>NA|TRBJ1-4|13|TRBV27|NA
CASSVREGEKLFF
TGTGCCAGCAGTGTCAGGGAGGGAGAAAAACTGTTTTTT
>NA|TRBJ1-1|15|TRBV27|TRBD1
CASSYRGKGNTEAFF
TGTGCCAGCAGCTACAGGGGGAAAGGGAACACTGAAGCTTTCTTT
>NA|TRBJ1-1|15|TRBV5-4|NA
CASSLYGEPNTEAFF
TGTGCCAGCAGCTTGTACGGGGAACCGAACACTGAAGCTTTCTTT
>once|TRBJ2-7|18|TRBV7-8|TRBD2
CASSLEIGSGSRSYEQYF
TGTGCCAGCAGCTTAGAAATTGGTAGCGGGAGTAGGTCCTACGAGCAGTACTTC
>NA|TRBJ1-2|12|TRBV28|TRBD1
CASSTTGDGYTF
TGTGCCAGCAGCACGACAGGGGATGGCTACACCTTC
>NA|TRBJ1-3|13|TRBV11-2|NA
CATRAISGNTIYF
TGTGCCACGAGGGCCATCTCTGGAAACACCATATATTTT
>few|TRBJ2-1|15|TRBV28|NA
CASSLFRSSYNEQFF
TGTGCCAGCAGTTTATTCCGGAGCTCCTACAATGAGCAGTTCTTC
>NA|TRBJ2-5|18|TRBV4-3|TRBD1
CASSQEYRGQGAGETQYF
TGCGCCAGCAGCCAAGAGTATCGGGGGCAGGGGGCTGGGGAGACCCAGTACTTC
>NA|TRBJ2-5|14|TRBV9|NA
CASSVDPRGETQYF
TGTGCCAGCAGCGTAGATCCCAGGGGAGAGACCCAGTACTTC
>NA|TRBJ1-2|15|TRBV14|TRBD1
CASSQYRGRNYGYTF
TGTGCCAGCAGCCAATATAGGGGGCGCAACTATGGCTACACCTTC
>NA|TRBJ2-7|15|TRBV7-6|NA
CASSLRTAGVGEQYF
TGTGCCAGCAGCCTAAGGACTGCAGGGGTCGGCGAGCAGTACTTC
>NA|TRBJ2-3|16|TRBV11-2|TRBD2
CASSWGLAGGIDTQYF
TGTGCCAGCAGCTGGGGACTAGCGGGAGGTATAGATACGCAGTATTTT
>NA|TRBJ1-1|14|TRBV5-1|TRBD1
CASSRTGLTREAFF
TGCGCCAGCAGCCGGACAGGGCTGACTCGTGAGGCTTTCTTT
>NA|TRBJ2-1|13|TRBV2|NA
CASSEALQGLEFF
TGTGCCAGCAGTGAAGCGCTTCAGGGCTTAGAGTTCTTC
>NA|TRBJ2-3|16|TRBV10-3|TRBD2
CATAGGGAVRGDTQYF
TGTGCCACCGCGGGAGGGGGCGCAGTACGAGGAGATACGCAGTATTTT
>NA|TRBJ1-5|14|TRBV5-6|NA
CASSLVGGKQPQHF
TGTGCCAGCAGCTTGGTCGGCGGGAAGCAGCCCCAGCATTTT
>NA|TRBJ1-1|14|TRBV10-1|NA
CASRPQGFQAEAFF
TGCGCCAGCAGACCACAGGGATTTCAGGCTGAAGCTTTCTTT
>once|TRBJ1-4|13|TRBV6-6|NA
CASIHSSERVWFF
TGTGCCAGCATCCACAGCTCCGAGAGGGTGTGGTTTTTT
>NA|TRBJ1-4|14|TRBV29-1|NA
CSVRGLGTNEKLFF
TGCAGCGTTCGGGGGTTGGGAACTAATGAAAAACTGTTTTTT
>NA|TRBJ1-2|15|TRBV6-5|TRBD1
CASRDHLQGPYGYTF
TGTGCCAGCAGGGACCATCTACAGGGGCCCTATGGCTACACCTTC
>NA|TRBJ2-5|14|TRBV7-2|NA
CASSLARVQETQYF
TGTGCCAGCAGCTTAGCCAGGGTCCAAGAGACCCAGTACTTC
>few|TRBJ1-6|15|TRBV25-1|TRBD1
CASSEYTGGNSPLHF
TGTGCCAGCAGTGAATACACAGGGGGAAATTCACCCCTCCACTTT
>NA|TRBJ1-6|15|TRBV5-4|NA
CASSSLGQIPSPLHF
TGTGCCAGCAGCTCACTTGGACAGATTCCGTCACCCCTCCACTTT
>NA|TRBJ2-3|13|TRBV5-1|NA
CASSPPSTDTQYF
TGCGCCAGCAGCCCCCCCTCCACAGATACGCAGTATTTT
>NA|TRBJ1-5|14|TRBV19|TRBD1
CASTTDRGWQPQHF
TGTGCCAGTACCACGGACAGGGGATGGCAGCCCCAGCATTTT
>NA|TRBJ2-1|14|TRBV5-1|TRBD2
CASSLLGRPNEQFF
TGCGCCAGCAGCTTGCTCGGGAGGCCTAATGAGCAGTTCTTC
>NA|TRBJ2-2|16|TRBV7-9|NA
CASSLLRRALTGELFF
TGTGCCAGCAGCTTACTGCGGCGGGCCCTCACCGGGGAGCTGTTTTTT
>NA|TRBJ1-4|17|TRBV9|TRBD1
CASSVAQGASWNEKLFF
TGTGCCAGCAGCGTGGCGCAGGGGGCAAGTTGGAATGAAAAACTGTTTTTT
>once|TRBJ1-2|10|TRBV29-1|NA
CSVEPGSYTF
TGCAGCGTTGAACCAGGGAGCTACACCTTC
>NA|TRBJ1-2|14|TRBV4-3|NA
CASSQDVGGGGYTF
TGCGCCAGCAGCCAAGACGTTGGTGGAGGTGGCTACACCTTC
>NA|TRBJ1-1|15|TRBV6-5|TRBD1
CASRAQGELNTEAFF
TGTGCCAGCAGAGCACAGGGGGAATTAAACACTGAAGCTTTCTTT
>NA|TRBJ2-1|17|TRBV13|NA
CASSSFGPIDNYNEQFF
TGTGCCAGCAGCTCCTTTGGCCCTATCGACAATTACAATGAGCAGTTCTTC
>NA|TRBJ2-3|13|TRBV12-3/TRBV12-4|NA
CASNTGGTDTQYF
TGTGCCAGCAATACAGGTGGCACAGATACGCAGTATTTT
>NA|TRBJ2-1|19|TRBV24-1|TRBD2
CATSESGAGAGGPYSEQFF
TGTGCCACCAGTGAGTCAGGGGCCGGAGCGGGAGGGCCTTATAGTGAGCAGTTCTTC
>NA|TRBJ2-1|14|TRBV24-1|TRBD2
CATSGPSGTNEQFF
TGTGCCACCAGTGGCCCAAGCGGGACCAATGAGCAGTTCTTC
>NA|TRBJ2-7|15|TRBV19|TRBD2
CASSSPLAGGSPKYF
TGTGCCAGTAGTTCCCCACTAGCGGGAGGGTCCCCAAAGTACTTC
>NA|TRBJ1-2|14|TRBV10-3|TRBD1
CAISILTGTDGYTF
TGTGCCATCAGTATATTGACAGGGACGGATGGCTACACCTTC
>NA|TRBJ2-1|13|TRBV2|NA
CASRGTRYNEQFF
TGTGCCAGCAGGGGGACTCGCTACAATGAGCAGTTCTTC
>NA|TRBJ1-2|15|TRBV5-5|TRBD1
CASSIRTGGNYGYTF
TGTGCCAGCAGCATTAGGACAGGGGGGAACTATGGCTACACCTTC
>NA|TRBJ1-5|14|TRBV7-2|NA
CASSSRQGNQPQHF
TGTGCCAGCAGCTCGCGACAGGGCAATCAGCCCCAGCATTTT
>few|TRBJ1-1|13|TRBV10-3|NA
CATALQGNTEAFF
TGTGCCACCGCTCTGCAGGGAAACACTGAAGCTTTCTTT
>NA|TRBJ2-7|19|TRBV11-3|TRBD2
CASSARGVGTSGNAYEQYF
TGTGCCAGCAGCGCCCGAGGTGTCGGGACTAGCGGGAACGCCTACGAGCAGTACTTC
>NA|TRBJ2-7|15|TRBV5-1|TRBD2
CASSPGLAGYYEQYF
TGCGCCAGCAGCCCAGGACTAGCGGGATACTACGAGCAGTACTTC